These T cell receptor beta chains were read from a single sample in a study of OX40 agonist ivuxolimab in advanced cancers. Assay: immunoSEQ multiplex PCR; the TCRdb copy retains only in-frame clones and omits some. The sample includes just over 95,000 clones, approximately 86% of them seen just once. The input for sequencing was CD4+ or CD8+ T cells sorted from blood, taken in a trial of the OX40 agonist ivuxolimab. These receptor sequences come from an adult with an advanced solid tumor such as melanoma, head and neck, liver or kidney cancer. Both conserved end residues are part of each CDR3.

v_call	j_call	cdr3_aa
TRBV4-1	TRBJ1-2	CASSQGRRGPLGYTF
TRBV19	TRBJ2-1	CASSTPGQGADNEQFF
TRBV6-6	TRBJ2-1	CASRPGQGREQFF
TRBV9	TRBJ2-1	CASSAEGNEQFF
TRBV5-1	TRBJ2-2	CASSPSLAGENGGELFF
TRBV28	TRBJ2-7	CASSLWTSYEQYF
TRBV28	TRBJ1-4	CASHDPMGGAEKLFF
TRBV28	TRBJ2-3	CASNRVTTDTQYF
TRBV6-6	TRBJ1-5	CASSITGSYSNQPQHF
TRBV25-1	TRBJ2-3	CASSTGGGGTQYF
TRBV4-2	TRBJ2-3	CASSQSQGGTDTQYF
TRBV5-5	TRBJ2-7	CASSLAVSSYEQYF
TRBV10-3	TRBJ1-2	CAINVETNYGYTF
TRBV9	TRBJ2-1	CASSGLAGHNEQFF
TRBV5-1	TRBJ2-3	CASRRADTQYF
TRBV5-1	TRBJ2-2	CASSQNVAGELFF
TRBV2	TRBJ1-2	CASLGGGQFNYRYTF
TRBV7-2	TRBJ2-1	CASSLDLAGEHNEQFF
TRBV10-3	TRBJ2-1	CAISEPQASEQFF
TRBV30	TRBJ2-1	CAWSPPGGSYNEQFF
TRBV28	TRBJ2-1	CASNFAAENNEQFF
TRBV5-1	TRBJ1-2	CASSLASEEASYGYTF
TRBV30	TRBJ1-3	CAWTGGFSGNTIYF
TRBV5-4	TRBJ1-2	CASSRWGQTTNYGYTF
TRBV4-1	TRBJ2-2	CASSQVGSASGNTGELFF
TRBV5-6	TRBJ2-1	CASSLGTYNEQFF
TRBV19	TRBJ2-3	CASSIGGSTDTQYF
TRBV9	TRBJ2-7	CASSVGTSYEQYF
TRBV18	TRBJ2-7	CASSPFPQGGDEEQYF
TRBV7-9	TRBJ2-7	CASSLAGPSYEQYF
TRBV18	TRBJ1-2	CASSPGSQGGYGYTF
TRBV19	TRBJ2-3	CASSILLADKIDTQYF
TRBV10-3	TRBJ2-1	CAISEPPSLLAGPYNEQFF
TRBV5-5	TRBJ2-2	CASSPGLGGTGELFF
TRBV5-1	TRBJ1-2	CASSLYLGAGYGYTF
TRBV5-8	TRBJ1-2	CASSFGGYYGYTF
TRBV18	TRBJ1-2	CASSPLSGRDGYTF
TRBV10-3	TRBJ2-3	CAISEGGFSDTQYF
TRBV29-1	TRBJ2-1	CSVEQTYNEQFF
TRBV5-1	TRBJ2-2	CASSQRLAGSTGELFF